This T cell receptor (beta chain) is drawn from a study of shared clonotypes between healthy human individuals. TCRdb's table, derived via immunoSEQ multiplex PCR, lists solely in-frame clones and lacks some. The table shows roughly 2.5 million clones, with 90% to 95% occurring only once. Concerning this clone: Antigen specificity is unknown.

All donors qualified as healthy HIV-negative adults and had experienced no recent acute infections or vaccinations. All donors were Caucasian adults living in Nashville, Tennessee. Study-wide findings and caveats: In contrast to clonotypes shared by all four donors, non-shared clonotypes had lower generation probabilities.

Germline V gene sequence: CDR1 SEHNR, CDR2 FQNEAQ (reference sequence). CDR3 length equals 16 residues. V was clipped by 1 base and J by 4 bases; unmatched bases: 9. The receptor was isolated from a man between 18 and 35 years old in good health. V is TRBV7-9 and J is TRBJ2-5; 7 bases align to TRBD1. The sequencing sample was made of naive CD4+ T cells sorted from blood. Described subset: CD45RA+ positively selected. CDR3 region: CASSLGLTGRRETQYF. The CDR3 nucleotides read TGTGCCAGCAGCTTAGGTCTGACAGGGCGGAGAGAGACCCAGTACTTC. Full variable domain (rest looked up from reference TRBV7-9 and TRBJ2-5): DTGVSQNPRHKITKRGQNVTFRCDPISEHNRLYWYRQTLGQGPEFLTYFQNEAQLEKSRLLSDRFSAERPKGSFSTLEIQRTEQGDSAMYLCASSLGLTGRRETQYFGPGTRLLVL.